This TCR beta chain was documented in a study of breast tumors, draining lymph nodes, adjacent tissues. A single record per CDR3 protein comes from TCRdb applying MiXCR to the multiplex PCR reads. Among about 230,000 distinct CDR3 sequences listed, about 32% were seen once. Samples came from axillary lymph nodes draining the breast cancer. General observations from the study: Tumor and nontumor repertoires were significantly more similar in luminal-like than in basal-like breast cancer. Compared with lymph nodes, tumors were less diverse; compared with nontumor tissue, more. Findings are consistent with lymph node origin and intratumoral expansion of most tumor T cells. The lymph node origin of tumor T cells was framed as consistent with a hypothesis, not demonstrated.

About this clonotype: Its specificity is unknown.

V was clipped by 8 bases and J by 10 bases; unmatched bases: 12. The germline V gene has CDR1 SNHLY and CDR2 FYNNEI. This CDR3 has 13 amino acids. This sequence originates from a female donor with breast cancer. Some clones in this sample may be carry-over from other donors' samples. The sequencing input was axillary lymph node tissue. This chain links TRBV2 with TRBJ1-1; TRBD1 matches 8 bases. CDR3 sequence reads: CASGGQGSSGAFF. The CDR3 bases are TGTGCCAGCGGAGGACAGGGATCTTCGGGAGCTTTCTTT.